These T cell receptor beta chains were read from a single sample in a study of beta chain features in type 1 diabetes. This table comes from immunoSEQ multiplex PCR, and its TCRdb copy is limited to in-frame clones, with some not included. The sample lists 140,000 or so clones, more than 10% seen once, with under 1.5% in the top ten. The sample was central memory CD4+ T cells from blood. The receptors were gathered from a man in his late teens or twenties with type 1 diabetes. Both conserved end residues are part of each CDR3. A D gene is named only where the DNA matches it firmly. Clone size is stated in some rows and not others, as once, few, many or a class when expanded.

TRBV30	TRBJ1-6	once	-	CAWRTSYNSPLHF	TGTGCCTGGAGGACGTCCTATAATTCACCCCTCCACTTT
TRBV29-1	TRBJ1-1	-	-	CSVVMQGYYTEAFF	TGCAGCGTTGTTATGCAGGGGTATTACACTGAAGCTTTCTTT
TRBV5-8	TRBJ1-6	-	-	CASSLGQLDNSPLHF	TGTGCCAGCAGCCTCGGACAGTTGGATAATTCACCCCTCCACTTT
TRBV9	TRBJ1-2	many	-	CASSVAADLNYGYTF	TGTGCCAGCAGCGTAGCGGCAGACTTGAACTATGGCTACACCTTC
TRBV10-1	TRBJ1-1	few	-	CASSAWVNTEAFF	TGCGCCAGCAGTGCATGGGTGAACACTGAAGCTTTCTTT
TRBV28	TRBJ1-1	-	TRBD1	CASRTIQGARDEAFF	TGTGCCAGCAGGACAATACAGGGGGCACGGGATGAAGCTTTCTTT
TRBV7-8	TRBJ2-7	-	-	CASSLGWGGAYEQYF	TGTGCCAGCAGCTTAGGGTGGGGAGGCGCCTACGAGCAGTACTTC
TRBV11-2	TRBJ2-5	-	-	CASSLDRRGAGTQYF	TGTGCCAGCAGCTTAGATCGCCGGGGGGCCGGGACCCAGTACTTC
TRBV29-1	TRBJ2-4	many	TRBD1	CSGRTGGQNIQYF	TGCAGCGGCAGGACAGGGGGCCAAAACATTCAGTACTTC
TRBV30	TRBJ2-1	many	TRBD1	CAWTLQGRRNEQFF	TGTGCCTGGACCCTACAGGGGCGCCGGAATGAGCAGTTCTTC
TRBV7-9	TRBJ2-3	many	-	CASSSRGPSTDTQYF	TGTGCCAGCAGCTCACGAGGTCCGAGCACAGATACGCAGTATTTT
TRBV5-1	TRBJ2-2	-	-	CASSQPTGNTGELFF	TGCGCCAGCAGCCAACCGACAGGGAACACCGGGGAGCTGTTTTTT
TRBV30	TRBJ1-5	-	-	CAWEGGYNQPQHF	TGTGCCTGGGAGGGCGGATACAATCAGCCCCAGCATTTT
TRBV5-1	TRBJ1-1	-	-	CASSTGKNTEAFF	TGCGCCAGCAGCACCGGAAAGAACACTGAAGCTTTCTTT
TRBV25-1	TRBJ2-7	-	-	CASSPGAEQYF	TGTGCCAGCAGCCCGGGGGCAGAGCAGTACTTC
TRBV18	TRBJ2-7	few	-	CASSPRQGVYEQYF	TGTGCCAGCTCACCAAGGCAGGGAGTCTACGAGCAGTACTTC
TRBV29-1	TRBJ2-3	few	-	CSVDRGGTDTQYF	TGCAGCGTCGACAGGGGAGGGACAGATACGCAGTATTTT
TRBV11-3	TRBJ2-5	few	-	CASSLVEGQETQYF	TGTGCCAGCAGCTTAGTAGAGGGCCAAGAGACCCAGTACTTC
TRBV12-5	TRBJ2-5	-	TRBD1	CASGLWDRKETQYF	TGTGCTAGTGGTTTGTGGGACAGAAAAGAGACCCAGTACTTC
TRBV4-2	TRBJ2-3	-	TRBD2	CASSQVNQGGSTDTQYF	TGTGCCAGCAGCCAAGTCAACCAGGGAGGGAGCACAGATACGCAGTATTTT
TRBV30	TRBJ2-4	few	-	CAYRIPYWAGSEGAKNIQYF	TGTGCCTACCGAATACCATATTGGGCAGGCAGCGAGGGGGCCAAAAACATTCAGTACTTC
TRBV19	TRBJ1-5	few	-	CASSLGLLQPQHF	TGTGCCAGTTCCCTGGGGCTGCTTCAGCCCCAGCATTTT
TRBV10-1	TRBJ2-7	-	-	CASSESTGTYEQYF	TGCGCCAGCAGTGAGTCGACAGGAACCTACGAGCAGTACTTC
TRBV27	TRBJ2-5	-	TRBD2	CASSAREGETQYF	TGTGCCAGCAGTGCCAGGGAGGGAGAGACCCAGTACTTC
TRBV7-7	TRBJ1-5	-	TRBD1	CASIPEEGAVQPQHF	TGTGCTAGCATCCCCGAGGAGGGGGCAGTTCAGCCCCAGCATTTT
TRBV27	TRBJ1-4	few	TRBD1	CASSDREGEKLFF	TGTGCCAGCAGTGACAGGGAAGGTGAAAAACTGTTTTTT
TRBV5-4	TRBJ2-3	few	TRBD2	CATPGSGGAPDTQYF	TGTGCGACCCCCGGCAGCGGGGGGGCTCCAGATACGCAGTATTTT
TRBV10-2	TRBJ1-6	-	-	CASRDSQLNSPLHF	TGCGCCAGCAGGGACAGCCAACTTAATTCACCCCTCCACTTT
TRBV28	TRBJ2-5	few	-	CASSSTRAGKEPQETQYF	TGTGCCAGCAGTTCTACTAGGGCGGGGAAAGAACCCCAAGAGACCCAGTACTTC
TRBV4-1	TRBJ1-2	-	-	CASSQEVGPTRGYTF	TGCGCCAGCAGCCAAGAGGTAGGGCCTACTAGAGGCTACACCTTC
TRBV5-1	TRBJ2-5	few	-	CASSFFEIQETQYF	TGCGCCAGCAGCTTTTTCGAGATCCAAGAGACCCAGTACTTC
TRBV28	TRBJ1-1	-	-	CASSLQGGKTEAFF	TGTGCCAGCAGTTTACAGGGAGGGAAGACTGAAGCTTTCTTT
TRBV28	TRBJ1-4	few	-	CASSPPDGLNEKLFF	TGTGCCAGCAGTCCTCCGGACGGCCTTAATGAAAAACTGTTTTTT
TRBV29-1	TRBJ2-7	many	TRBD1	CSVFRDRGYEQYF	TGCAGCGTTTTCCGGGACAGGGGGTACGAGCAGTACTTC
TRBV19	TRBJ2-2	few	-	CASSIEETNTGELFF	TGTGCCAGTAGTATAGAAGAAACGAACACCGGGGAGCTGTTTTTT
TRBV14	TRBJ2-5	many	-	CASSQGSSPGRETQYF	TGTGCCAGCAGCCAAGGATCATCGCCCGGGCGAGAGACCCAGTACTTC
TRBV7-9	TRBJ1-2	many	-	CASSLTRGSIRGYTF	TGTGCCAGCAGCCTTACGAGGGGATCGATTCGGGGCTACACCTTC
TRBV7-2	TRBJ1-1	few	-	CASSLPYNTEAFF	TGTGCCAGCAGTTTACCCTACAACACTGAAGCTTTCTTT
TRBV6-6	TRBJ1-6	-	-	CASSYDSSNSPLHF	TGTGCCAGCAGTTACGATTCCTCTAATTCACCCCTCCACTTT
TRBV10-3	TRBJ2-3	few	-	CAISAEIESQYF	TGTGCCATCAGTGCCGAAATCGAGTCGCAGTATTTT
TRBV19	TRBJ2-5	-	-	CASSIRGIKETQYF	TGTGCCAGTAGTATTCGAGGGATAAAAGAGACCCAGTACTTC
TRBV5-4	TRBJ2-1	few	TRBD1	CASRQKGAAEQFF	TGTGCCAGCAGGCAAAAGGGGGCTGCTGAGCAGTTCTTC
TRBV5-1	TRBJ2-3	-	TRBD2	CASSLAGLSTQYF	TGCGCCAGCAGCTTAGCGGGGCTCTCTACGCAGTATTTT
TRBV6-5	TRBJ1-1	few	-	CASSYLAGEWAEAFF	TGTGCCAGCAGTTATTTGGCTGGCGAGTGGGCTGAAGCTTTCTTT
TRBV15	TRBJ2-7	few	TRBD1	CATSRTGGEQYF	TGTGCCACCAGTAGGACAGGGGGCGAGCAGTACTTC
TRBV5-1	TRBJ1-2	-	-	CASKRLPTESNYGYTF	TGCGCCAGCAAGAGGCTACCTACGGAGTCCAACTATGGCTACACCTTC